This T cell receptor (beta chain) originates from a study of neurological immune-mediated disorders. cDNA was made by 5'RACE with 10-nucleotide random UMIs. TCRdb reanalysed the 5' RACE reads using MiXCR and keeps one entry per CDR3 protein. The table lists about 66,000 distinct CDR3 sequences, under 3.5% of them singletons. There are many counts of this clonotype. What it recognizes is unknown. Study findings and constraints: None of the features examined (clinical or MRI) was associated with the multiple sclerosis repertoire cluster.

The unsorted libraries were made from 2 million PBMCs kept at -80 C. The material sequenced was PBMCs. This receptor was obtained from a man aged 35 to 55 with multiple sclerosis.

This chain's CDR3 is CASSFRQGETEAFF. For the CDR3, the DNA is TGTGCCAGCAGTTTTCGGCAGGGTGAAACTGAAGCTTTCTTT. The rearrangement uses TRBV12-3 or TRBV12-4 and TRBJ1-1; D may be TRBD1 (5 bases). Trimming took off 3 bases at V and 5 bases at J, with 13 bases between the two ends. The CDR3 loop spans 14 amino acids.